The clone carrying this T cell receptor (beta chain) was counted at least ten times. Its antigen is unknown. TCRdb redid the calling of the reads with MiXCR, one entry per CDR3 protein. The repertoire holds about 770,000 distinct CDR3 sequences, with 25% to 30% as singletons. The germline V and J ends were trimmed by 5 bases and 6 bases, with 16 bases remaining between them. The CDR3 loop spans 14 amino acids. Germline CDR1 and CDR2: SGHVS and FNYEAQ. This entry belongs to a study of T cell repertoires in cytomegalovirus infection. Study as a whole: The authors used CMV epitopes that were HLA-C-restricted (recently identified) and HLA-B-restricted (well studied). Through public TCR beta signatures, both CMV infection and matching HLA type were indicated.

Study observations and caveats: Predominance within the ex vivo response was attributable to HLA-C-restricted CMV-specific TCR beta clonotypes.

The chain has TRBV7-6 and TRBJ2-5; the D gene is possibly TRBD1 (7 bases). The source is a human donor in good health (CMV status not recorded). Some clones in this sample may be carry-over from other donors' samples. The starting material was cultured CD8+ T cells from PBMCs, obtained from culture after CMV antigen stimulation. CDR3 coding DNA: TGTGCCAGCAGCCCCGGAGGGGGCTTTAAGACCCAGTACTTC. Protein product: CASSPGGGFKTQYF. Together with reference TRBV7-6 and TRBJ2-5, the CDR3 gives the full variable domain: GAGVSQSPRYKVTKRGQDVALRCDPISGHVSLYWYRQALGQGPEFLTYFNYEAQQDKSGLPNDRFSAERPEGSISTLTIQRTEQRDSAMYRCASSPGGGFKTQYFGPGTRLLVL.